One T cell receptor beta chain is described in this entry. Generated by immunoSEQ multiplex PCR, the TCRdb table keeps only in-frame clones and is missing some. Of 150,000 or so clones listed, roughly 84% are singletons. Germline loops: CDR1 MDHEN, CDR2 SYDVKM. V was pared by 2 bases and J by 4 bases, with 8 bases between. There are 13 residues in the CDR3. This sample was included in a study of blood T cell repertoires in COVID-19. The rearrangement uses TRBV28 and TRBJ2-5; no clear D gene. The receptor was isolated from a woman aged 55-69 years with acute or convalescent COVID-19. Sequencing was carried out using peripheral blood. CDR3: CASSLLVPETQYF. CDR3 DNA sequence: TGTGCCAGCAGTTTACTAGTCCCAGAGACCCAGTACTTC.